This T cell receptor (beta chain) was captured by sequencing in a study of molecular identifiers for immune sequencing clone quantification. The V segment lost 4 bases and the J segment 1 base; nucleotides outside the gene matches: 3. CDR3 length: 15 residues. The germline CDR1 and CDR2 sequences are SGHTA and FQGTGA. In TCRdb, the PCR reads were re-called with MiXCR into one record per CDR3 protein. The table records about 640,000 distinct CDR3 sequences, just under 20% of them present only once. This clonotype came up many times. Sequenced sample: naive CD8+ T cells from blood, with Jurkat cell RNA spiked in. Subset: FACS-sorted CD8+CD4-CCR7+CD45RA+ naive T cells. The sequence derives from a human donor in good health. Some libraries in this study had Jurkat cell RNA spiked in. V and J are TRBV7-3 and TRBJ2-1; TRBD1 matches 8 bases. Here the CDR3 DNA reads TGTGCCAGCAGCTACACAGGGGGGTCCTACAATGAGCAGTTCTTC. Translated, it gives CASSYTGGSYNEQFF.